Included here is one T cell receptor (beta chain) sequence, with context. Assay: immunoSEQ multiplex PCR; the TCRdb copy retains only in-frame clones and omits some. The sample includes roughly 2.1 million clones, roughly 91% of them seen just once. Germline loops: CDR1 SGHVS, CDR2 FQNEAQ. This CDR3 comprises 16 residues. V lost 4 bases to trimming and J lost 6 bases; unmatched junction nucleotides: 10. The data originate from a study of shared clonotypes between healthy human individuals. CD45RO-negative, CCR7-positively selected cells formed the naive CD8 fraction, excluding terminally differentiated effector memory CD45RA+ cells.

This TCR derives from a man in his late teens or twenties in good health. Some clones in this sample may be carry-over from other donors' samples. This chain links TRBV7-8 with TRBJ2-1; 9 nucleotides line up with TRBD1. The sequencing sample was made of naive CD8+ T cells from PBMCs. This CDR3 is CASSSGTGGYINEQFF. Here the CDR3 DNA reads TGTGCCAGCAGCTCAGGAACAGGGGGCTACATCAATGAGCAGTTCTTC.